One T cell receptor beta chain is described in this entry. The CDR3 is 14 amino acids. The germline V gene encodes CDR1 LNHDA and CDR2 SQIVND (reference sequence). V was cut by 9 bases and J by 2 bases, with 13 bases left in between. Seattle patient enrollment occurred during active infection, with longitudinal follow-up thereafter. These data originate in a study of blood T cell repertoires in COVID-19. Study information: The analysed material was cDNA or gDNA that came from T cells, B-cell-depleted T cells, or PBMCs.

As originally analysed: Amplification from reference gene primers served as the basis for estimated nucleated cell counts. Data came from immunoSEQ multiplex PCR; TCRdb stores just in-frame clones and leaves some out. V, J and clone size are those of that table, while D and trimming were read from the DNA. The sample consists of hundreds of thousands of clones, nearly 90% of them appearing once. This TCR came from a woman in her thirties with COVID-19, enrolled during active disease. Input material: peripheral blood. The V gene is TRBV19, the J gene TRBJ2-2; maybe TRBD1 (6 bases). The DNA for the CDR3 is TGTGCCAGCGGAGGACAGTACAACACCGGGGAGCTGTTTTTT. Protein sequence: CASGGQYNTGELFF. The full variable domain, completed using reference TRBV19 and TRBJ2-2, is DGGITQSPKYLFRKEGQNVTLSCEQNLNHDAMYWYRQDPGQGLRLIYYSQIVNDFQKGDIAEGYSVSREKKESFPLTVTSAQKNPTAFYLCASGGQYNTGELFFGEGSRLTVL.